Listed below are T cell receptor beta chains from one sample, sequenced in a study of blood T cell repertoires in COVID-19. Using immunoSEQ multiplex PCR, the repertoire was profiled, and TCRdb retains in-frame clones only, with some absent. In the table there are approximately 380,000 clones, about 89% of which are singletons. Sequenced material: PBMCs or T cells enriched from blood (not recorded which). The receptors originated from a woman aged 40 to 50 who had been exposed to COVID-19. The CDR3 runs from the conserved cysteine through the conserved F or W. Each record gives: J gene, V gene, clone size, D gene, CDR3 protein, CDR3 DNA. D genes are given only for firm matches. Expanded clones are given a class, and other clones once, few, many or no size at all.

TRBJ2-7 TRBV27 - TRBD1 CASSRTPGQGTYEQYF TGTGCCAGCAGTCGTACTCCGGGACAGGGGACCTACGAGCAGTACTTC
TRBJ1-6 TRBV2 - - CASTPGRGNSPLHF TGTGCCAGCACCCCAGGTCGGGGTAATTCACCCCTCCACTTT
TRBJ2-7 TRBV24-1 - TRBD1 CATSGTGYSEQYF TGTGCCACCAGTGGGACAGGGTACTCCGAGCAGTACTTC
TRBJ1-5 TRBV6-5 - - CASSYSNRVGPQHF TGTGCCAGCAGTTACTCGAACAGGGTAGGGCCCCAGCATTTT
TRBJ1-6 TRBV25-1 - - CASRKQGRGSPLHF TGTGCCAGCAGGAAACAGGGCCGGGGTTCACCCCTCCACTTT
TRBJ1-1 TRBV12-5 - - CASGFGGLNTEAFF TGTGCTAGTGGTTTCGGAGGGTTGAACACTGAAGCTTTCTTT
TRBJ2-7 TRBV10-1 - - CASSALQGGEQYF TGCGCCAGCAGTGCGTTACAGGGTGGCGAGCAGTACTTC
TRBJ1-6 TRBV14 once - CASSHATYNSPLHF TGTGCCAGCAGCCACGCTACTTATAATTCACCCCTCCACTTT
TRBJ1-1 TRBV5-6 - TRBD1 CASSLNRGQGNTEAFF TGTGCCAGCAGCCTTAACAGGGGGCAGGGGAACACTGAAGCTTTCTTT
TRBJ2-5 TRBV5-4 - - CASSLDRRFQETQYF TGTGCCAGCAGCTTGGACCGGCGGTTCCAAGAGACCCAGTACTTC
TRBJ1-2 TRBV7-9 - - CASTRTGISNYGYTF TGTGCCAGCACCCGCACAGGGATTTCTAACTATGGCTACACCTTC
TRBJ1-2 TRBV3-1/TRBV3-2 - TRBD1 CASSQARTGEIYGYTF TGTGCCAGCAGCCAAGCCAGGACAGGGGAAATCTATGGCTACACCTTC
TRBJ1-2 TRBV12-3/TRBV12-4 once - CASSLTGSIYTF TGTGCCAGCAGTTTAACGGGGTCCATTTACACCTTC
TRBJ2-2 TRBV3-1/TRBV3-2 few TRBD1 CASSQAAGGRGELFF TGTGCCAGCAGCCAAGCGGCAGGGGGCCGCGGGGAGCTGTTTTTT
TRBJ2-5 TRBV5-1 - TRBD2 CASCWTSGVPETQYF TGCGCCAGCTGTTGGACTAGCGGGGTCCCAGAGACCCAGTACTTC
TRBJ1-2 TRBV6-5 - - CASSSRDKRYYGYTF TGTGCCAGCAGTTCCCGGGACAAACGATACTATGGCTACACCTTC
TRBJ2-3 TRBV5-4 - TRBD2 CASRIAGGALDTQYF TGTGCCAGCAGAATAGCGGGGGGGGCTTTAGATACGCAGTATTTT
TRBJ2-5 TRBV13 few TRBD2 CASSSRLADQETQYF TGTGCCAGCAGCTCGCGACTAGCGGACCAAGAGACCCAGTACTTC
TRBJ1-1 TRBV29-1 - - CSVADIGAFF TGCAGCGTGGCGGATATAGGAGCTTTCTTT
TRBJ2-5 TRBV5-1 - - CASSVTWSPQETQYF TGCGCCAGCAGCGTAACGTGGAGTCCTCAAGAGACCCAGTACTTC
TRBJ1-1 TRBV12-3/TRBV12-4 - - CASSYRYTEAFF TGTGCCAGCAGTTACAGGTACACTGAAGCTTTCTTT
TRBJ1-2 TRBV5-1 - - CASSLDRSYGYTF TGCGCCAGCAGCTTGGACAGAAGCTATGGCTACACCTTC
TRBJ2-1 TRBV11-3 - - CASSLGVERASPGNEQFF TGTGCCAGCAGCTTAGGTGTCGAGCGGGCCTCCCCTGGGAATGAGCAGTTCTTC
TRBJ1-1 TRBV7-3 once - CASSLSVGGTEAFF TGTGCCAGCAGCCTTTCTGTAGGGGGCACTGAAGCTTTCTTT
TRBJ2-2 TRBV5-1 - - CASSLSGTNTGELFF TGCGCCAGCAGCCTTAGCGGAACTAACACCGGGGAGCTGTTTTTT
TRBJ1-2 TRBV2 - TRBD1 CASRGIRTGGIYGYTF TGTGCCAGCAGGGGAATAAGGACAGGGGGCATCTATGGCTACACCTTC
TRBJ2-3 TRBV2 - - CASGVLGGGTDTQYF TGTGCCAGCGGAGTCCTAGGGGGGGGCACAGATACGCAGTATTTT
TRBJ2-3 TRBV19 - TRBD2 CASSMDYSGTSGKFTDTQYF TGTGCCAGTAGTATGGATTACTCCGGGACTAGCGGGAAGTTTACAGATACGCAGTATTTT
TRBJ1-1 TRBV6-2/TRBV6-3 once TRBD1 CASSSDRGLRSTEAFF TGTGCCAGCAGTTCGGACAGGGGGCTTCGGAGCACTGAAGCTTTCTTT
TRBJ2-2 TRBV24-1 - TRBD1 CATSDTTGTAVNTGELFF TGTGCCACCAGTGACACTACCGGGACAGCTGTGAACACCGGGGAGCTGTTTTTT
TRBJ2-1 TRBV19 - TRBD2 CASSSGTSGRSGQFF TGTGCCAGTAGTTCGGGGACTAGCGGGAGGTCTGGGCAGTTCTTC
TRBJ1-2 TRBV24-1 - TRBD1 CATSEDRGRGYGYTF TGTGCCACCAGTGAGGACAGGGGTCGGGGCTATGGCTACACCTTC
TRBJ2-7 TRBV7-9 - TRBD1 CASSFISGTGSFDEQYF TGTGCCAGCAGCTTCATCTCCGGGACAGGGTCTTTCGACGAGCAGTACTTC
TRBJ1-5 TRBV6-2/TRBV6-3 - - CASSYFATGPYSNQPQHF TGTGCCAGCAGTTACTTTGCGACAGGACCCTATAGCAATCAGCCCCAGCATTTT
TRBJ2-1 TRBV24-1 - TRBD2 CATSDPGTSGKEQFF TGTGCCACCAGTGATCCCGGGACTAGCGGGAAGGAGCAGTTCTTC
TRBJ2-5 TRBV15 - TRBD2 CATSRDAAGGPKETQYF TGTGCCACCAGCAGAGATGCAGCGGGGGGCCCAAAGGAGACCCAGTACTTC
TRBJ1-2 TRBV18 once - CASSPGLNGYTF TGTGCCAGCTCACCAGGGCTTAATGGCTACACCTTC
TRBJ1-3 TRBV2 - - CASSEALCPWGFSGNTIYF TGTGCCAGCAGTGAAGCGCTTTGCCCTTGGGGCTTCTCTGGAAACACCATATATTTT
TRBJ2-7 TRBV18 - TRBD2 CASSPPPRGGVLSYEQYF TGTGCCAGCTCACCACCGCCCCGGGGAGGGGTCCTTTCCTACGAGCAGTACTTC
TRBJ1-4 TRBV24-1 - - CATSDLEQGNEKLFF TGTGCCACCAGTGATTTGGAGCAGGGTAATGAAAAACTGTTTTTT
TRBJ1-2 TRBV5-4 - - CASSLGAGLNYGYTF TGTGCCAGCAGCTTGGGGGCGGGTTTAAACTATGGCTACACCTTC
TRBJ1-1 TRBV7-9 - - CATFNDAGVQSVNTEAFF TGTGCCACTTTTAACGACGCAGGGGTGCAATCTGTGAACACTGAAGCTTTCTTT
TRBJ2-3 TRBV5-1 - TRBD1 CASSLDRGFTDTQYF TGCGCCAGCAGTTTAGACAGGGGTTTCACAGATACGCAGTATTTT
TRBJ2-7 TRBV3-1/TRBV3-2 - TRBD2 CASSQDGKLAGGEQYF TGTGCCAGCAGCCAAGATGGAAAACTAGCGGGGGGCGAGCAGTACTTC
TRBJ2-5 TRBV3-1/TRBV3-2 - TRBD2 CASSRETSGPRVVETQYF TGTGCCAGCAGCCGGGAGACTAGCGGCCCGAGGGTGGTGGAGACCCAGTACTTC
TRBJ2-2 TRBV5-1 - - CASVRTENTGELFF TGCGCCAGCGTCCGAACAGAGAACACCGGGGAGCTGTTTTTT
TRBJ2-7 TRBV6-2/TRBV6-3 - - CASSYGENPYEQYF TGTGCCAGCAGTTACGGAGAGAACCCCTACGAGCAGTACTTC
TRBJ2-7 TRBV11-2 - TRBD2 CASSPLGTSNYEQYF TGTGCCAGCAGCCCCCTCGGGACTAGCAACTACGAGCAGTACTTC
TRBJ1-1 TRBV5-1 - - CASSSAGNTEAFF TGCGCCAGCAGCTCAGCGGGGAACACTGAAGCTTTCTTT
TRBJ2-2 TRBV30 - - CAWSAVDSVTGELFF TGTGCCTGGAGCGCAGTTGATAGCGTCACCGGGGAGCTGTTTTTT
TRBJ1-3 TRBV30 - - CAWSAQGNTIYF TGTGCCTGGAGTGCACAGGGAAACACCATATATTTT
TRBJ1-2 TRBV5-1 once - CASSLQDNYGYTF TGCGCCAGCAGCTTGCAGGATAACTATGGCTACACCTTC
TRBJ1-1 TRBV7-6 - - CASSPGQGMNAFF TGTGCCAGCAGCCCGGGGCAGGGGATGAATGCTTTCTTT